This T cell receptor beta chain was recorded in a study of CD8+ T cells in alopecia areata. Study-wide background: Treated patients were given 5 to 10 mg oral tofacitinib twice daily.

This CDR3 is built from 14 residues. Deletions cut 6 bases from V and 0 bases from J, with 11 bases between. The germline V gene has CDR1 MNHNY and CDR2 SVGAGI (reference sequence). Extracted RNA was reverse transcribed into cDNA, the sequencing template. Measured with immunoSEQ multiplex PCR; TCRdb has only the in-frame clones, and not every one. The sample carries a few hundred thousand clones, roughly two thirds recorded once. V and J are TRBV6-6 and TRBJ1-1; a weak D match, TRBD1 (5 bases). The sample consisted of CD4+ T cells sorted from blood, taken at week 0. This TCR came from a human donor with alopecia areata. CDR3 region: CASSRQLVNTEAFF. Written as DNA, the CDR3 is TGTGCCAGCAGCCGACAGCTCGTGAACACTGAAGCTTTCTTT.